This T cell receptor (beta chain) originates from a study of T cell responses to AZD1222 COVID-19 vaccine. Profiled with immunoSEQ multiplex PCR; TCRdb holds only in-frame clones, not every one. The table shows roughly 120,000 clones, with more than 70% occurring only once. The material was peripheral blood, obtained 28 days after the second AZD1222 dose. This sequence was found in an adult who received the AZD1222 COVID-19 vaccine.

The CDR3 DNA sequence: TGTGCCAGCAGCCCCGATGCCGACGGATGGGGGCAGTTCTTC. This encodes CASSPDADGWGQFF. V usage is TRBV11-1 and J usage is TRBJ2-1; D uncertain. Germline CDR1 reads SGHAT; CDR2 reads FQDESV (reference sequence). V lost 5 bases and J 12 bases, leaving 20 bases between the germline ends. The CDR3 has 14 amino acids. Using reference TRBV11-1 and TRBJ2-1 for the parts outside the CDR3, the full variable domain is EAEVAQSPRYKITEKSQAVAFWCDPISGHATLYWYRQILGQGPELLVQFQDESVVDDSQLPKDRFSAERLKGVDSTLKIQPAELGDSAMYLCASSPDADGWGQFFGPGTRLTVL.